The 4 T cell receptor beta chains below all came from one sample that was sequenced in a study of identical twins. TCRdb re-called the 5' RACE reads through MiXCR, storing one row per CDR3 protein. The table lists a few hundred thousand distinct CDR3 sequences, 20% to 25% of them singletons. This sample also belongs to another study, concerning T cells expressing NK-cell markers.

Sequencing was carried out using CD4+ T cells sorted from blood. Receptor source: a woman aged 18-29 years in good health.

The gene calls are TRBV7-2 and TRBJ1-1, with D possibly being TRBD1 (6 bases). Germline CDR1 is SGHTA and CDR2 is FQGNSA. The V and J ends lost 3 bases and 8 bases respectively, with 10 bases between them. This CDR3 comprises 12 residues. CDR3 sequence: CASSLLDREAFF. As DNA, the CDR3 is TGTGCCAGCAGCTTGCTAGACAGGGAAGCTTTCTTT.

The rearrangement uses TRBV13 and TRBJ2-7; 7 bases line up with TRBD1. Trimming cost V 5 bases and J 7 bases; bases outside gene matches: 14. This CDR3 spans 15 amino acids. CDR1 PRHDT and CDR2 FYEKMQ come from the germline V gene (reference sequence). CDR3 loop: CASSARHRGSGEQYF. CDR3 sequence (DNA): TGTGCCAGCAGCGCAAGGCACAGGGGATCGGGAGAGCAGTACTTC.

The chain carries TRBV20-1 and TRBJ2-2, with D maybe TRBD1 (6 bases). There are 15 residues in the CDR3. Deletions cut 4 bases from V and 2 bases from J, with 14 bases between. CDR1 DFQATT and CDR2 SNEGSKA come from the germline V gene (reference sequence). The CDR3 nucleotides read TGCAGTGCTATACCCCGACAGGCAAACACCGGGGAGCTGTTTTTT. It codes for CSAIPRQANTGELFF.

This clonotype has just a few counts. CDR3 residues: CASSQTGLAGVETQYF. CDR3 sequence (DNA): TGCGCCAGCTCCCAAACCGGCCTAGCGGGGGTAGAGACCCAGTACTTC. The genes are TRBV5-1 and TRBJ2-5; 10 nucleotides line up with TRBD2. With 7 bases clipped from V and 4 bases from J, the junction kept 13 bases outside the gene matches. The CDR3 length is 16 residues. From germline, CDR1 is SGHRS and CDR2 YFSETQ.